The next 31 T cell receptor beta chains were all read from a single sample in a study of blood T cell repertoires in COVID-19. TCRdb's table, derived via immunoSEQ multiplex PCR, lists solely in-frame clones and lacks some. The data contain 280,000 or so clones, approximately 91% of them singletons. The sample comprised peripheral blood. The receptors derive from a man in his late teens or twenties with active or convalescent COVID-19.

In this sample, this clone turned up a few times. The genes are TRBV6-2 or TRBV6-3 and TRBJ2-3; 8 bases match TRBD2. The J segment lost 4 bases and the V segment lost 4 bases, leaving 4 bases of the junction unmatched. Germline values: CDR1 MNHEY, CDR2 SVGEGT. The CDR3 has 14 amino acids. CDR3 region: CASSSRGVPDTQYF. In DNA form, the CDR3 reads TGTGCCAGCAGTTCGCGGGGGGTACCAGATACGCAGTATTTT.

The chain recombines TRBV5-6 with TRBJ2-2; D is ambiguous. This CDR3 contains 14 residues. CDR1 and CDR2 (germline): SGHDT, YYEEEE. With 0 bases removed from V and 1 base from J, the gap between germline ends came to 4 bases. DNA for the CDR3: TGTGCCAGCAGCTTGGGTCTGAACACCGGGGAGCTGTTTTTT. It translates to CASSLGLNTGELFF.

J is TRBJ2-7 and V is TRBV11-2; TRBD1 matches at 10 bases. This CDR3 is 14 amino acids long. Germline V gene data show CDR1 as SGHAT and CDR2 as FQNNGV. J lost 2 bases, V lost 5 bases, and 3 bases had no gene match. CDR3: CASSRQGAPYEQYF. CDR3 in DNA: TGTGCCAGCAGCAGACAGGGGGCGCCCTACGAGCAGTACTTC.

The chain links TRBV6-2 or TRBV6-3 to TRBJ1-5, with D possibly being TRBD1 (5 bases). The CDR3 loop spans 19 amino acids. CDR1 and CDR2 (germline): MNHEY, SVGEGT. Trimming left V 4 bases short and J 0 bases short, with 22 bases between. CDR3 residues: CASSLDRQHRTYSNQPQHF. The CDR3 nucleotides are TGTGCCAGCAGTTTAGACCGACAGCATCGTACCTATAGCAATCAGCCCCAGCATTTT.

V and J are TRBV12-3 or TRBV12-4 and TRBJ1-2; possibly TRBD1 for D (5 bases). The CDR3 has 13 amino acids. The V end was cut by 4 bases, the J end by 3 bases, with 9 bases between. The CDR3 here is CASSSGQYYGYTF. For the CDR3, the DNA is TGTGCCAGCAGTTCCGGACAATACTATGGCTACACCTTC.

This clone was detected once. The chain has TRBV6-6 and TRBJ2-5; D perhaps matches TRBD2 (6 bases). Trimming removed 2 bases from V and 5 bases from J, with 15 bases in between. The length of the CDR3 is 15 residues. Germline values: CDR1 MNHNY, CDR2 SVGAGI (reference sequence). CDR3 in amino acids: CASSYLGGGQETQYF. The CDR3, as DNA: TGTGCCAGCAGTTACCTGGGGGGAGGTCAGGAGACCCAGTACTTC.

The chain couples TRBV5-1 to TRBJ2-1, with 12 bases lining up with TRBD2. CDR3 length equals 16 residues. Trimming removed 3 bases from V and 5 bases from J; junction bases left unmatched: 6. Germline CDR1 reads SGHRS; CDR2 reads YFSETQ. The CDR3: CASSWETSGGNNEQFF. Written as DNA, the CDR3 is TGCGCCAGCAGCTGGGAAACTAGCGGGGGGAACAATGAGCAGTTCTTC.

The chain has TRBV7-2 and TRBJ2-2; D is uncertain. The CDR3 spans 14 residues. The ends were cut back, 2 bases at V and 5 bases at J, with 9 bases in the middle. The germline gives CDR1 SGHTA, CDR2 FQGNSA. DNA for the CDR3: TGTGCCAGCAGCTTAACTCCCCGGACCGGGGAGCTGTTTTTT. Amino acid sequence: CASSLTPRTGELFF.

The chain's CDR3 is CASGLVLFEEGFYEQYF. The DNA of the CDR3 is TGTGCTAGTGGTTTGGTACTCTTTGAGGAGGGGTTCTACGAGCAGTACTTC. The chain recombines TRBV12-5 with TRBJ2-7; maybe TRBD2 (6 bases). CDR3 size: 17 residues. The V and J ends lost 0 bases and 3 bases respectively, with 18 bases between them. CDR1 is LGHNT, CDR2 FRNRAP, per germline. The whole variable domain, filled in from reference TRBV12-5 and TRBJ2-7, reads DARVTQTPRHKVTEMGQEVTMRCQPILGHNTVFWYRQTMMQGLELLAYFRNRAPLDDSGMPKDRFSAEMPDATLATLKIQPSEPRDSAVYFCASGLVLFEEGFYEQYFGPGTRLTVT.

J is TRBJ1-1 and V is TRBV10-3; D gene uncertain. Per germline, CDR1 ENHRY and CDR2 SYGVKD. Trimming removed 0 bases at V and 4 bases at J, with 6 bases between. This CDR3 comprises 13 residues. The CDR3 protein is CAISESSLTEAFF. For the CDR3, the DNA is TGTGCCATCAGTGAGTCGTCCCTCACTGAAGCTTTCTTT.

The CDR3 loop reads CATRRVKKWAGELFF. The CDR3 nucleotides read TGTGCCACCAGGCGGGTGAAGAAATGGGCCGGGGAGCTGTTTTTT. The rearrangement joins TRBV13 to TRBJ2-2, with a possible D match to TRBD2 (5 bases). Germline CDR1 reads PRHDT; CDR2 reads FYEKMQ (reference sequence). The CDR3 has 15 residues. V shed 10 bases and J shed 6 bases, with 21 bases lying between them.

This clone was seen only once. The chain employs TRBV27 and TRBJ1-1, with D perhaps TRBD1 (6 bases). The CDR3 is 13 residues long. V was shortened by 8 bases and J by 2 bases, with 12 bases between the two germline ends. Germline lookup yields CDR1 MNHEY and CDR2 SMNVEV (reference sequence). CDR3 sequence (DNA): TGTGCCAGCGCAAAACAGGGAAACACTGAAGCTTTCTTT. Protein sequence: CASAKQGNTEAFF.

This clone was seen more than once but under ten times. The chain uses TRBV2 and TRBJ1-1; D gene ambiguous. Germline assignment: CDR1 SNHLY and CDR2 FYNNEI. CDR3 length: 13 residues. Trimming left V 11 bases short and J 2 bases short, with 15 bases between. The CDR3 is CACHFGRNTEAFF. In DNA, the CDR3 is TGTGCCTGCCATTTTGGGAGAAACACTGAAGCTTTCTTT.

The chain has TRBV19 and TRBJ1-5; D not resolved. The germline V and J ends were trimmed by 3 bases and 2 bases, with 14 bases remaining between them. This CDR3 is 16 amino acids long. CDR1 LNHDA and CDR2 SQIVND come from the germline V gene (reference sequence). This CDR3 reads CASSIREVSGNQPQHF. CDR3 in DNA: TGTGCCAGTAGTATTAGGGAGGTCTCGGGCAATCAGCCCCAGCATTTT.

V is TRBV27 and J is TRBJ2-7, with D unresolved. The V end was cut by 3 bases, the J end by 6 bases, with 6 bases between. The germline CDR1 and CDR2 sequences are MNHEY and SMNVEV (reference sequence). CDR3 size: 11 residues. Here the CDR3 reads CASSFGAEQYF. The CDR3 nucleotides are TGTGCCAGCAGTTTCGGAGCCGAGCAGTACTTC.

V gene TRBV6-5 combines with J gene TRBJ1-4; no reliable D call. The CDR3 spans 13 residues. CDR1 is MNHEY and CDR2 is SVGAGI in the germline V gene. The V and J ends lost 9 bases and 0 bases respectively, with 8 bases between them. The CDR3 DNA reads as TGTGCCAGTCGAGTTGCAACTAATGAAAAACTGTTTTTT. It translates to CASRVATNEKLFF.

The chain links TRBV5-4 to TRBJ1-6, with 7 bases aligning to TRBD1. The trim removed 0 bases at V and 9 bases at J, leaving 3 bases unmatched. This CDR3 has 14 residues. Looked up from germline, CDR1 is SGHNT and CDR2 is YYREEE (reference sequence). The CDR3 DNA is TGTGCCAGCAGCTTGGTCCCAGGGGGTTCACCCCTCCACTTT. Amino acid sequence: CASSLVPGGSPLHF.

The rearrangement joins TRBV9 to TRBJ1-6, with TRBD1 as a possible D gene (5 bases). V was trimmed by 3 bases and J by 9 bases, leaving 10 bases between them. The CDR3 is 13 residues long. Germline V lookup: CDR1 SGDLS, CDR2 YYNGEE. CDR3 protein: CASSAGLSSPLHF. The DNA of the CDR3 is TGTGCCAGCAGCGCAGGGTTAAGTTCACCCCTCCACTTT. The whole variable domain, filled in from reference TRBV9 and TRBJ1-6, reads DSGVTQTPKHLITATGQRVTLRCSPRSGDLSVYWYQQSLDQGLQFLIQYYNGEERAKGNILERFSAQQFPDLHSELNLSSLELGDSALYFCASSAGLSSPLHFGNGTRLTVT.

The chain links TRBV14 to TRBJ2-7; 7 bases are a match to TRBD2. The CDR3 sequence is 13 residues long. V was clipped by 3 bases and J by 6 bases; unmatched bases: 5. CDR1 and CDR2 from the germline V gene are SGHDN and FVKESK. The CDR3 region is CASSHRGRGEQYF. The CDR3, as DNA: TGTGCCAGCAGCCATCGTGGGAGGGGCGAGCAGTACTTC.

This chain connects TRBV5-1 to TRBJ1-6, with a weak D call TRBD1 (6 bases). Deletions cut 1 base from V and 5 bases from J, with 13 bases between. This CDR3 region has 16 residues. Looked up from germline, CDR1 is SGHRS and CDR2 is YFSETQ. CDR3 residues: CASSLRGHPNNSPLHF. DNA of the CDR3: TGCGCCAGCAGCTTGAGGGGACACCCTAATAATTCACCCCTCCACTTT.

The sample holds one count of this clone. The chain recombines TRBV7-9 with TRBJ2-5; 10 bases match TRBD2. The CDR3 is 16 amino acids. Losses at the gene ends were 1 base for V and 5 bases for J; bases not matched to a gene: 7. The V gene's germline CDR1 is SEHNR and CDR2 FQNEAQ (reference sequence). The CDR3 region is CASSLERGGLWETQYF. Written as DNA, the CDR3 is TGTGCCAGCAGCTTAGAGCGGGGGGGCCTTTGGGAGACCCAGTACTTC.

This clone was counted a single time. V gene TRBV25-1 combines with J gene TRBJ2-1; tentatively, D is TRBD1 (6 bases). Germline V gene lookup returns CDR1 MGHDK and CDR2 SYGVNS. The CDR3 length is 16 residues. V was pared by 5 bases and J by 1 base, with 15 bases between. The CDR3 sequence: CASSKRQAQSYNEQFF. The CDR3 DNA is TGTGCCAGCAGTAAGCGACAGGCCCAGTCCTACAATGAGCAGTTCTTC.

The gene calls are TRBV9 and TRBJ2-1; 9 bases agree with TRBD2. Unmatched junction bases numbered 7, after V lost 0 bases and J lost 6 bases. Germline loops: CDR1 SGDLS, CDR2 YYNGEE. CDR3 length: 16 residues. CDR3 DNA: TGTGCCAGCAGCGTAGTGGGCGGGGGGGCTCCCAATGAGCAGTTCTTC. The encoded protein is CASSVVGGGAPNEQFF.

CDR3 sequence (DNA): TGTGCCAGCAGTTGGGGGACAGGGTATGGCTACACCTTC. Translation: CASSWGTGYGYTF. The V call is TRBV12-3 or TRBV12-4, the J call TRBJ1-2; 9 bases map to TRBD1. The CDR3 runs to 13 residues. J lost 5 bases, V lost 4 bases, and 2 bases had no gene match.

The rearrangement uses TRBV24-1 and TRBJ2-7; D might be TRBD1 (6 bases). The CDR3 is 14 amino acids. Germline CDR1 reads KGHDR; CDR2 reads SFDVKD. The V gene lost 2 bases and the J gene lost 2 bases, with 9 bases spanning the gap. This chain's CDR3 is CATSDYRVPYEQYF. CDR3 DNA: TGTGCCACCAGTGATTACAGGGTTCCCTACGAGCAGTACTTC.

V is TRBV9 and J is TRBJ1-2, with unresolved D. V lost 4 bases and J lost 0, with 13 bases in between. This CDR3 spans 15 amino acids. The germline CDR1 and CDR2 sequences are SGDLS and YYNGEE. For the CDR3, the DNA is TGTGCCAGCAGCCTGACAATCGAGCCTAACTATGGCTACACCTTC. It encodes CASSLTIEPNYGYTF.

The rearrangement uses TRBV6-4 and TRBJ1-6; D may be TRBD1 (5 bases). V dropped 6 bases and J dropped 9 bases, with 12 bases sitting between them. This CDR3 comprises 13 residues. Germline CDR1 reads MRHNA; CDR2 reads SNTAGT. CDR3 nucleotides: TGTGCCAGCAGCGAGACAGCCTTTTCACCCCTCCACTTT. Translation: CASSETAFSPLHF.

CDR3 sequence: CAISESGGIGEKLFF. The CDR3 DNA is TGTGCCATCAGTGAGTCCGGGGGAATTGGGGAAAAACTGTTTTTT. V is TRBV10-3 and J is TRBJ1-4, with D perhaps TRBD1 (5 bases). V dropped 0 bases and J dropped 8 bases, with 13 bases sitting between them. Germline V CDR1 and CDR2: ENHRY, SYGVKD. The length of the CDR3 is 15 residues.

In its sample, this clone was seen a few times. The chain joins TRBV21-1 to TRBJ2-5; the listed D gene, TRBD2, was not tested against the DNA. TRBV21-1 is an annotated pseudogene. The CDR3 extends over 15 amino acids. The CDR3 here is CASSKLAGGQETQYF. The DNA for the CDR3 is TGTGCCAGCAGCAAACTAGCGGGGGGCCAAGAGACCCAGTACTTC.

The chain couples TRBV6-5 to TRBJ1-1; D unclear. Trimming removed 8 bases at V and 10 bases at J, with 17 bases between. Germline loops: CDR1 MNHEY, CDR2 SVGAGI. The CDR3 contains 12 residues. This CDR3 reads CASGPIVTGAFF. The CDR3 bases are TGTGCCAGCGGCCCGATAGTGACGGGAGCTTTCTTT.

This clone was counted a single time. The chain uses TRBV5-1 and TRBJ1-1, with D uncertain. The CDR3 is 13 amino acids. The V and J ends lost 3 bases and 3 bases respectively, with 9 bases between them. Per germline, CDR1 SGHRS and CDR2 YFSETQ. In DNA, the CDR3 is TGCGCCAGCAGCTCCGCCGGTGACACTGAAGCTTTCTTT. This codes for CASSSAGDTEAFF.